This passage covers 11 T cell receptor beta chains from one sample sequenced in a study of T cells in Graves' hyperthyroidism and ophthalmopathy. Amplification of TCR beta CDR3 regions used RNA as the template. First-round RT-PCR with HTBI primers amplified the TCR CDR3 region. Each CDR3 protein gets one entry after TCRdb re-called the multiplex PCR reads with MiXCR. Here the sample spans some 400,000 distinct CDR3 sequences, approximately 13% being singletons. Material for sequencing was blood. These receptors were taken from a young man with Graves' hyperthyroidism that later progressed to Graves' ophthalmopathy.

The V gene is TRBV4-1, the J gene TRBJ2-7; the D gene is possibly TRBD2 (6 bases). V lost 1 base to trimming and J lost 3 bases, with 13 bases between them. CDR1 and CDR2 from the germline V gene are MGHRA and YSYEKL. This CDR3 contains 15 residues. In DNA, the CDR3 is TGCGCCAGCAGCCAAGGGTTCGGGGGATTCTACGAGCAGTACTTC. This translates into CASSQGFGGFYEQYF.

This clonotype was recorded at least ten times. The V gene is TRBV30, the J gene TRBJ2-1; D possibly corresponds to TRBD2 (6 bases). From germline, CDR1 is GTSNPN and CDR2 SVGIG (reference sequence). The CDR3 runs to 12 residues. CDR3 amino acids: CASSRGSGEQFF. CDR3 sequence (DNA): TGTGCTTCGTCCCGGGGGTCGGGGGAGCAGTTCTTC.

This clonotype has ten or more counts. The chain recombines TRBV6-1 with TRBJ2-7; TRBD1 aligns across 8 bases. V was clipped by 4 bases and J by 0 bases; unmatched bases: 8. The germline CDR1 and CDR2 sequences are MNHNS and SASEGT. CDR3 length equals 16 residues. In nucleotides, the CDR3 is TGTGCCAGCAGTGTCCTAACAGGGGGACTCTCCTACGAGCAGTACTTC. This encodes CASSVLTGGLSYEQYF.

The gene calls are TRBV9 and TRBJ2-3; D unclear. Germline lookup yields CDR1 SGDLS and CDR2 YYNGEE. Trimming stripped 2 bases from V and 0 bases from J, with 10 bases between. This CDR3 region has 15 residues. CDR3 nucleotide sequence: TGTGCCAGCAGCGTCAGAGCCTCTAGCACAGATACGCAGTATTTT. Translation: CASSVRASSTDTQYF.

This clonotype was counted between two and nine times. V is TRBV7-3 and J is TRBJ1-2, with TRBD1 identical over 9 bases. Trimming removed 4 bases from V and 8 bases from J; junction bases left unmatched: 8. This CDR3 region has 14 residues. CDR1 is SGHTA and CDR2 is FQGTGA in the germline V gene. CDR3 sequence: CASSSDRGTMGYTF. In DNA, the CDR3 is TGTGCCAGCAGCTCGGACAGGGGAACTATGGGCTACACCTTC. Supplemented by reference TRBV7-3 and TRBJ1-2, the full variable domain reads GAGVSQTPSNKVTEKGKYVELRCDPISGHTALYWYRQSLGQGPEFLIYFQGTGAADDSGLPNDRFFAVRPEGSVSTLKIQRTERGDSAVYLCASSSDRGTMGYTFGSGTRLTVV.

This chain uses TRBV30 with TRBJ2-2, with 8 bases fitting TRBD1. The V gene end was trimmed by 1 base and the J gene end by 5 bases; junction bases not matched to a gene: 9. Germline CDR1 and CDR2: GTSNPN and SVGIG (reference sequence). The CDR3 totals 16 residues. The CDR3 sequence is CAWSALRTGSTGELFF. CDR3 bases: TGTGCCTGGAGTGCTTTAAGGACAGGGAGTACCGGGGAGCTGTTTTTT.

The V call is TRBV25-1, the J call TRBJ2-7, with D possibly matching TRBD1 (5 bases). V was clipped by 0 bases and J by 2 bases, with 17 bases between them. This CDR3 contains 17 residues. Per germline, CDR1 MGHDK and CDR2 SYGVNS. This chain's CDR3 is CASSEYGPGRRPYEQYF. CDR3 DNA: TGTGCCAGCAGTGAATATGGCCCAGGGCGGAGACCCTACGAGCAGTACTTC.

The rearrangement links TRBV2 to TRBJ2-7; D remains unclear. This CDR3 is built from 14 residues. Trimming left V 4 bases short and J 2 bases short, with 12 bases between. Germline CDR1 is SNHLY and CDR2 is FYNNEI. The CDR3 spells CASSGVRSAYEQYF. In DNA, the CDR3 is TGTGCCAGCAGTGGCGTCAGATCGGCCTACGAGCAGTACTTC.

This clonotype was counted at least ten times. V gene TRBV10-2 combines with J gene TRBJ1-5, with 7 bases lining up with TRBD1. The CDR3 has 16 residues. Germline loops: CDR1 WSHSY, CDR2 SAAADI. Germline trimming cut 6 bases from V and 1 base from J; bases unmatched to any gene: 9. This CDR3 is CASSGQADLSNQPQHF. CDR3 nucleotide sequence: TGCGCCAGCAGCGGACAGGCGGATTTGAGCAATCAGCCCCAGCATTTT.

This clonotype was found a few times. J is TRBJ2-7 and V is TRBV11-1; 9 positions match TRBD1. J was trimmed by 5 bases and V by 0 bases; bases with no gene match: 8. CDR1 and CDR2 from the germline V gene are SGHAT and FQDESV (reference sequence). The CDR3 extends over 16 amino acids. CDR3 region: CASSLARGTGTHEQYF. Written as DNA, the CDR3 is TGTGCCAGCAGCTTAGCGAGGGGGACAGGGACTCACGAGCAGTACTTC.

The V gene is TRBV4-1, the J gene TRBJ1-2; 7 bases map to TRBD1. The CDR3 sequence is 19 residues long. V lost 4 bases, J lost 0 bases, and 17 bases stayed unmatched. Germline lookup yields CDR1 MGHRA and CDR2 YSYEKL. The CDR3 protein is CASSPRGTQGLITNYGYTF. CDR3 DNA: TGCGCCAGCAGCCCCAGGGGGACACAGGGCTTGATAACTAACTATGGCTACACCTTC.